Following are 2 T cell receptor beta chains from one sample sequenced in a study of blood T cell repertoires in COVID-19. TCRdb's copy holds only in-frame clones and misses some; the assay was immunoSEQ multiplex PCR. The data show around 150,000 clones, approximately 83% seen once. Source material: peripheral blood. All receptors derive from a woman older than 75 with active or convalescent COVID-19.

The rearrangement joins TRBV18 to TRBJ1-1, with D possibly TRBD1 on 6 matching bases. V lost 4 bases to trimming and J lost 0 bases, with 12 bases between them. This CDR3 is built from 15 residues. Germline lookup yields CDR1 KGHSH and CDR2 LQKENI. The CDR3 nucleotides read TGTGCCAGCTCACAATCGGACAGAATGAACACTGAAGCTTTCTTT. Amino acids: CASSQSDRMNTEAFF. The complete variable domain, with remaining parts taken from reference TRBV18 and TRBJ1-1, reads NAGVMQNPRHLVRRRGQEARLRCSPMKGHSHVYWYRQLPEEGLKFMVYLQKENIIDESGMPKERFSAEFPKEGPSILRIQQVVRGDSAAYFCASSQSDRMNTEAFFGQGTRLTVV.

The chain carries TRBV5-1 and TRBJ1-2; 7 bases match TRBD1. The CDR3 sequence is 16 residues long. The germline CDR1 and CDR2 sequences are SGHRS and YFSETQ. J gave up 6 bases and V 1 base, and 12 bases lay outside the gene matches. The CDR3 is CASSLSPGTVRHGYTF. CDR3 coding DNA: TGCGCCAGCAGCTTGAGCCCCGGGACAGTGCGACATGGCTACACCTTC.